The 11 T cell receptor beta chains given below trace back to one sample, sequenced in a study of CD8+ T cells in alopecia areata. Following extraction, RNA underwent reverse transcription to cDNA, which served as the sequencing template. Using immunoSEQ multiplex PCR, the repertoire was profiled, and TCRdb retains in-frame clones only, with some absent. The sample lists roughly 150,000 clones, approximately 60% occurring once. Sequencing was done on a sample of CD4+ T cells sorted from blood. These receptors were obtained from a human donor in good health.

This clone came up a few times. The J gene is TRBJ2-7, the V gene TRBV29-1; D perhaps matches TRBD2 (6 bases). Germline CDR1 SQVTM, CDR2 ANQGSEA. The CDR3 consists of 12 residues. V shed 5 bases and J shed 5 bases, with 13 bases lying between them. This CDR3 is CSVSDGSNEQYF. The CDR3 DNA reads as TGCAGCGTTTCGGACGGGAGCAACGAGCAGTACTTC.

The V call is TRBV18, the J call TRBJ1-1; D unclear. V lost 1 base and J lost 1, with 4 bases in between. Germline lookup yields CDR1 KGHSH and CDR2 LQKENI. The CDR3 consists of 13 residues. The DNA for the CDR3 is TGTGCCAGCTCACCACTGGGGAACACTGAAGCTTTCTTT. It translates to CASSPLGNTEAFF.

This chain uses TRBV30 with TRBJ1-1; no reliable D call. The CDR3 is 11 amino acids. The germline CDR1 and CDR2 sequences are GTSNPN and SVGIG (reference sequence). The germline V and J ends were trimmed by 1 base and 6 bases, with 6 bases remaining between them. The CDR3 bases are TGTGCCTGGAGTGCCCGGTCTGAAGCTTTCTTT. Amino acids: CAWSARSEAFF.

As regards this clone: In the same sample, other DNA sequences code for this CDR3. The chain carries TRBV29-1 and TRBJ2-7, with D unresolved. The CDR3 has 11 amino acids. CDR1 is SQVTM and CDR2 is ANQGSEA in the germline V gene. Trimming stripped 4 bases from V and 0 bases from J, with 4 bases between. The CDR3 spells CSVGVSYEQYF. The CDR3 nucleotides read TGCAGCGTTGGAGTCTCCTACGAGCAGTACTTC.

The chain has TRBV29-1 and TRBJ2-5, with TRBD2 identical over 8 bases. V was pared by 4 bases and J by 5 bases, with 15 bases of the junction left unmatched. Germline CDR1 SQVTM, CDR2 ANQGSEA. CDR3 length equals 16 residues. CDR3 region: CSVAGVGSGSRETQYF. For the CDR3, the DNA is TGCAGCGTTGCTGGCGTTGGAAGCGGGAGTAGGGAGACCCAGTACTTC.

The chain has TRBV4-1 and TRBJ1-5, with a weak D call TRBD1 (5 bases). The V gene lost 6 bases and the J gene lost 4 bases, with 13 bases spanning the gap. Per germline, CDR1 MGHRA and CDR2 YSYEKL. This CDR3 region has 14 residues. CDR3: CASSQSGGNQPQHF. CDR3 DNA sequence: TGCGCCAGCAGTCAAAGTGGGGGGAATCAGCCCCAGCATTTT.

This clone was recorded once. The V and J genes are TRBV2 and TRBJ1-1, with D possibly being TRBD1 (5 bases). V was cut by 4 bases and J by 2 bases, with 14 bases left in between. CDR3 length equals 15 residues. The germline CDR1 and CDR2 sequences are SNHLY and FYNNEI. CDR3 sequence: CASSARQNPNTEAFF. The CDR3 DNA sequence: TGTGCCAGCAGTGCTAGACAGAATCCAAACACTGAAGCTTTCTTT.

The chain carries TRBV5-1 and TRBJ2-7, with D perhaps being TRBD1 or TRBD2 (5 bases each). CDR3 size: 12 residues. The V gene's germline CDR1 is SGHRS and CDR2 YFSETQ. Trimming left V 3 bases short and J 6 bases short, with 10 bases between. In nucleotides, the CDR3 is TGCGCCAGCAGCTGGGGGACCGGCGAGCAGTACTTC. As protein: CASSWGTGEQYF. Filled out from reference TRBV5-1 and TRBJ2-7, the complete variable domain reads KAGVTQTPRYLIKTRGQQVTLSCSPISGHRSVSWYQQTPGQGLQFLFEYFSETQRNKGNFPGRFSGRQFSNSRSEMNVSTLELGDSALYLCASSWGTGEQYFGPGTRLTVT.

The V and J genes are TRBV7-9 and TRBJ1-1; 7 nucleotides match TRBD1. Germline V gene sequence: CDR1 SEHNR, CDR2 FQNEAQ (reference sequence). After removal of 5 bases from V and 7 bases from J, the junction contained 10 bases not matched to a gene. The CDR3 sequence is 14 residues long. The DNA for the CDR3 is TGTGCCAGCAGCCGCCGACAGGGAAAAAGTGAAGCTTTCTTT. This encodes CASSRRQGKSEAFF.

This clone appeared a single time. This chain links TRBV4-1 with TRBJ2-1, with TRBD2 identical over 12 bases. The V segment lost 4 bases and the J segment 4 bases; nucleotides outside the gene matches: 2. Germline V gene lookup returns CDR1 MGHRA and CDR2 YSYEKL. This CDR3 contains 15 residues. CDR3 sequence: CASSLGLAGYNEQFF. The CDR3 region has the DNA TGCGCCAGCAGCCTCGGACTAGCGGGATACAATGAGCAGTTCTTC.

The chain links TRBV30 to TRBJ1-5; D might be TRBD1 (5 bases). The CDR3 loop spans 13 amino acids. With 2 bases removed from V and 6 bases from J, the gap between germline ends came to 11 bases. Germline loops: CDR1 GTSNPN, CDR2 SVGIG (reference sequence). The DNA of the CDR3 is TGTGCCTGGAGTCGGCAGGGTGGTCAGCCCCAGCATTTT. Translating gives CAWSRQGGQPQHF. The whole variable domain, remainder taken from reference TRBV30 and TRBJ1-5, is SQTIHQWPATLVQPVGSPLSLECTVEGTSNPNLYWYRQAAGRGLQLLFYSVGIGQISSEVPQNLSASRPQDRQFILSSKKLLLSDSGFYLCAWSRQGGQPQHFGDGTRLSIL.